Detailed here is one T cell receptor (beta chain). Its specificity is not known. Germline V CDR1 and CDR2: MDHEN, SYDVKM. Trimming left V 0 bases short and J 7 bases short, with 3 bases between. This CDR3 spans 12 amino acids. This entry comes from a study of vaccination and CD4 T cells after COVID-19. Treatment specified: roughly 10-day PBMC culture with coronavirus spike peptide pools or control peptides (ViraFEST assay). Culture conditions combined two million PBMCs per well with 7.5 to 10 IU/ml IL-2 and roughly 10 ug/ml peptide pools. Oncomine TCR Beta short-read sequencing was applied to DNA from cultured CD4+ T cells. MiXCR was run by TCRdb on the PCR reads, yielding one entry per CDR3 protein. The table shows some 17,000 distinct CDR3 sequences, with approximately 45% occurring only once. Study findings and constraints: A median around 90% of convalescent patients' SARS-CoV-2-reactive clones emerged only after vaccination.

The V gene is TRBV28, the J gene TRBJ2-2; D is uncertain. The TCR originated in a human donor who had recovered from COVID-19. Sample: CD4+ T cells from blood, cultured in vitro, taken after SARS-CoV-2 vaccination. The CDR3 sequence: CASSLWNGELFF. The CDR3 DNA is TGTGCCAGCAGTTTATGGAACGGGGAGCTGTTTTTT. Looking up the rest from reference TRBV28 and TRBJ2-2 gives the full variable domain: DVKVTQSSRYLVKRTGEKVFLECVQDMDHENMFWYRQDPGLGLRLIYFSYDVKMKEKGDIPEGYSVSREKKERFSLILESASTNQTSMYLCASSLWNGELFFGEGSRLTVL.